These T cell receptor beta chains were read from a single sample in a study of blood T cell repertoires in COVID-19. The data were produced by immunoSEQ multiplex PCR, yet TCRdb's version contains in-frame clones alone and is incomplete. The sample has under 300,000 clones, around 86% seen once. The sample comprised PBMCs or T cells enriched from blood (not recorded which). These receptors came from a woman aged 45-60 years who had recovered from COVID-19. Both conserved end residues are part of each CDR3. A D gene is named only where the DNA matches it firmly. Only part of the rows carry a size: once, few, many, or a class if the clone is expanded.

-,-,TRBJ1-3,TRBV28,TGTGCCAGCAGTTCCTACAGGGTGAGCTCTGGAAACACCATATATTTT,CASSSYRVSSGNTIYF
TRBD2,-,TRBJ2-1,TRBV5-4,TGTGCCAGCAGCTTGGACCTAGCGGGAGGTTCCTACAATGAGCAGTTCTTC,CASSLDLAGGSYNEQFF
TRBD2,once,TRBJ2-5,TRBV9,TGTGCCAGCAGCGTAGAAGCGGGAGCGGAGACCCAGTACTTC,CASSVEAGAETQYF
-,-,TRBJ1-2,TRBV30,TGTGCCTGGCGACGACGCGGTCTTGACTATGGCTACACCTTC,CAWRRRGLDYGYTF
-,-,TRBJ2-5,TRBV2,TGTGCCAGCAATGTCCCGGGTCAAGAGACCCAGTACTTC,CASNVPGQETQYF
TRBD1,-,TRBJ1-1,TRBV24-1,TGTGCCACCAGTGAAGGAGGGGGCCTGAACACTGAAGCTTTCTTT,CATSEGGGLNTEAFF
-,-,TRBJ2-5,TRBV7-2,TGTGCCAGCAGCCCCAGGGGAGAGACCCAGTACTTC,CASSPRGETQYF
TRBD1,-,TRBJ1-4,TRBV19,TGTGCCAGTAGCTTACGTACCGGGACAGGTGGTGAAAAACTGTTTTTT,CASSLRTGTGGEKLFF
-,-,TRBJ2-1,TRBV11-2,TGTGCCAGCAGCTTCGGAGGGGGCGGGGCCGCCACTACTGAGCAGTTCTTC,CASSFGGGGAATTEQFF
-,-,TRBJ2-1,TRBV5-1,TGCGCCAGCAGCTTGGCCGGACAGACCTACAATGAGCAGTTCTTC,CASSLAGQTYNEQFF
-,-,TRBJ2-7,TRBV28,TGTGCCAGCAGTCCGGCGAGAGCGAGAAGCTCCTACGAGCAGTACTTC,CASSPARARSSYEQYF
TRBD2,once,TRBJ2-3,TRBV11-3,TGTGCCAGCAGCCCCCGGAGCGGGAGAGGTGCAGATACGCAGTATTTT,CASSPRSGRGADTQYF
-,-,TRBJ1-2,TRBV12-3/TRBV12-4,TGTGCCAGCAGTGGTCAAGGAGGCTATGGCTACACCTTC,CASSGQGGYGYTF
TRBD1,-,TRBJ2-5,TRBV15,TGTGCCACCAGCAGATCCCCACAGGGGGACCAGTACTTC,CATSRSPQGDQYF
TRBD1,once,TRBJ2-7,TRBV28,TGTGCCAGCAGTTTCCAGGGACAGGCTTCCTACGAGCAGTACTTC,CASSFQGQASYEQYF
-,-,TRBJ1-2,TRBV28,TGTGCCAGCAGTCCCCGGGGGGTCGAGGGCTACACCTTC,CASSPRGVEGYTF
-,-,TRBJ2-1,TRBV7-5,TGTGCCAGAAGCTTAACCCCCATAGGGAGGGGTTATGAGCAGTTCTTC,CARSLTPIGRGYEQFF
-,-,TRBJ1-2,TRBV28,TGTGCCAGCAGTTTGTTTGGTTCGGGTGGCTACACCTTC,CASSLFGSGGYTF
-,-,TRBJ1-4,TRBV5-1,TGCGCCAGCAGGTTCATATCAGGGTCCGAAGTGGGGAAACTGTTTTTT,CASRFISGSEVGKLFF
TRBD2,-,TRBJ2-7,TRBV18,TGTGCCAGCTCACCGGGGACTACATGGGGGGAGCAGTACTTC,CASSPGTTWGEQYF
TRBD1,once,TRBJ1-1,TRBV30,TGTGCCTGGAATCGTTTGGACAGGGGGTTTTCGGAAGCTTTCTTT,CAWNRLDRGFSEAFF
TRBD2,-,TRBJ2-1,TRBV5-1,TGCGCCAGCAGCTTGGGCTCTAGCGGGAGGGCAGAGTACAATGAGCAGTTCTTC,CASSLGSSGRAEYNEQFF
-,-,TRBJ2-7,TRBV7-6,TGTGCCAGCGGTCTTCTACAGGGCGGGCGTCTCGAGCAGTACTTC,CASGLLQGGRLEQYF
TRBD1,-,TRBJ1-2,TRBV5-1,TGCGCCAGCAGCTGGGATTCTGGGACAGGGGGGTCTGGCTACACCTTC,CASSWDSGTGGSGYTF
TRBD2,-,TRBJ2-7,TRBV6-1,TGTGCCAGCAGTGATCTAGCGGCCTACTACGAGCAGTACTTC,CASSDLAAYYEQYF
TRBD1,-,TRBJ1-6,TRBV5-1,TGCGCCAGCCGATCTCTGCCCGGGACAGGGGTTTCACCCCTCCACTTT,CASRSLPGTGVSPLHF
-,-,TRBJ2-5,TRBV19,TGTGCCAGTAGCCTAGGTGTGGAGACCCAGTACTTC,CASSLGVETQYF
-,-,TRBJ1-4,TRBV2,TGTGCCAGCAGTGTACGGGGGGCAAATGAAAAACTGTTTTTT,CASSVRGANEKLFF
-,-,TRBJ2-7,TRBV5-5,TGTGCCAGCAGCCCGACGACAGGCCGTTCCTACGAGCAGTACTTC,CASSPTTGRSYEQYF
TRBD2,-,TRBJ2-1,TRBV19,TGTGCCAGTAGTATAGGCAGCGGGGACGCTAGCTCCTACAATGAGCAGTTCTTC,CASSIGSGDASSYNEQFF
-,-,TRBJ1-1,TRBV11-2,TGTGCCAGCAGCTTTCAGGCAACCACTGAAGCTTTCTTT,CASSFQATTEAFF
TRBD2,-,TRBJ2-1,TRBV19,TGTGCCAGTAGTATCGGGACTAGAAATTACAATGAGCAGTTCTTC,CASSIGTRNYNEQFF
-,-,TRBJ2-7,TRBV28,TGTGCCAGCAGAGAGAGAACGAACAGATACGAGCAGTACTTC,CASRERTNRYEQYF
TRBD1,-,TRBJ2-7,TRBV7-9,TGTGCCAGCAGCCGGACAGGGCGCGAGCAGTACTTC,CASSRTGREQYF
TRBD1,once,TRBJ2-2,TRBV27,TGTGCCAGCAGCCCGACAGGGTGGACCGGGGAGCTGTTTTTT,CASSPTGWTGELFF
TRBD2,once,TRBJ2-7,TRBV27,TGTGCCAGCAGTTCCATCAGCGGGAGTATTAACTACGAGCAGTACTTC,CASSSISGSINYEQYF
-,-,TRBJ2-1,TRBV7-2,TGTGCCAGCAGCTTGGTTGGGGCCCCGGATGAGCAGTTCTTC,CASSLVGAPDEQFF
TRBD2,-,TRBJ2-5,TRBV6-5,TGTGCCAGCAGCGAGCGGGAGGGCCTGGGAACCCAGTACTTC,CASSEREGLGTQYF
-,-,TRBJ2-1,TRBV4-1,TGCGCCAGCAGCCAAGCGGGAAACAATGAGCAGTTCTTC,CASSQAGNNEQFF
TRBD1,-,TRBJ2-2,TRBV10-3,TGTGCCATCAGTGAGCGGGACAGGGTGCCCACCGGGGAGCTGTTTTTT,CAISERDRVPTGELFF
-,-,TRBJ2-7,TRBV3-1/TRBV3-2,TGTGCCAGCAGCCGACTGGTGGGCGAGCAGTACTTC,CASSRLVGEQYF
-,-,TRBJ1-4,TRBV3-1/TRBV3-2,TGTGCCAGCAGCCAAGATAGGACAGACTTTAATGAAAAACTGTTTTTT,CASSQDRTDFNEKLFF
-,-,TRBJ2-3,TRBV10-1,TGCGCCAGCAGTGAACGGGATACAGATACGCAGTATTTT,CASSERDTDTQYF
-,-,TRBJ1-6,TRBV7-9,TGTGCCAGCAGCTTAGGGAGCTCCTATAATTCACCCCTCCACTTT,CASSLGSSYNSPLHF
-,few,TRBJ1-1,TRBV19,TGTGCCAGTAGTACAGGGGTCGGAACTGAAGCTTTCTTT,CASSTGVGTEAFF
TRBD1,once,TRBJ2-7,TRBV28,TGTGCCAGCAGTGCGTCGGGACAGGGGGCAGCCGACGAGCAGTACTTC,CASSASGQGAADEQYF
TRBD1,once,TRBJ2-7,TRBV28,TGTGCCAGCGGAAGGGGGCCCGACGGGGCACCGACCTCCTACGAGCAGTACTTC,CASGRGPDGAPTSYEQYF
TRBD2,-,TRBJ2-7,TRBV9,TGTGCCAGCAGCGTCGGGACTAGAGCTCCCTACGAGCAGTACTTC,CASSVGTRAPYEQYF
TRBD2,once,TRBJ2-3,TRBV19,TGTGCCAGTAGGGGACTAGTAGATACGCAGTATTTT,CASRGLVDTQYF
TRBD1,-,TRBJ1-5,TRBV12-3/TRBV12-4,TGTGCCAGCAGAACAGGGGGCGGTCAGCCCCAGCATTTT,CASRTGGGQPQHF
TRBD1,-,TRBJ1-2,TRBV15,TGTGCCACCACCTCACACACAGGGGGCGCGTATCACGTCCCGTCCTTC,CATTSHTGGAYHVPSF
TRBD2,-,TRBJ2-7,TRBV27,TGTGCCAGCAGTTTCGGACTAGCGGGAGGTTTTTACGAGCAGTACTTC,CASSFGLAGGFYEQYF
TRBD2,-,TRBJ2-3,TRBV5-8,TGTGCCAGCAGCGCCATTCAGAGGCTAGCGGGAGCAGATACGCAGTATTTT,CASSAIQRLAGADTQYF